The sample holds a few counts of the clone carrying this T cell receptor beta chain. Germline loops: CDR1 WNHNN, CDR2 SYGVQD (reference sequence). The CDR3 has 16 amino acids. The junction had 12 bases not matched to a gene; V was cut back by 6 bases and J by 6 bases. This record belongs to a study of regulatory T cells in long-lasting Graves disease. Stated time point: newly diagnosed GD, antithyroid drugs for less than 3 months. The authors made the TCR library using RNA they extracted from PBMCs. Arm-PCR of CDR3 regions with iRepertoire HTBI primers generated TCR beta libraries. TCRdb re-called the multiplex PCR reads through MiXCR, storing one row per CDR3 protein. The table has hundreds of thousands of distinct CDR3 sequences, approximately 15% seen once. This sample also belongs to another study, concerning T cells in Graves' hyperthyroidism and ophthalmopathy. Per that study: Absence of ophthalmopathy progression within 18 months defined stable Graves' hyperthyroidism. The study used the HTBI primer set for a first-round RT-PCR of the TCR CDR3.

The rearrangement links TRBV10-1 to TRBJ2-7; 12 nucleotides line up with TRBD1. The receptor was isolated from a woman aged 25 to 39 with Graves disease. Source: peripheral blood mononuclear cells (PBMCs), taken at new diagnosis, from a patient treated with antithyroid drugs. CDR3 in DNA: TGCGCCAGCAGCTTGGCGGCCGGGACAGGGGGCGCCGAGCAGTACTTC. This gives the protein CASSLAAGTGGAEQYF.